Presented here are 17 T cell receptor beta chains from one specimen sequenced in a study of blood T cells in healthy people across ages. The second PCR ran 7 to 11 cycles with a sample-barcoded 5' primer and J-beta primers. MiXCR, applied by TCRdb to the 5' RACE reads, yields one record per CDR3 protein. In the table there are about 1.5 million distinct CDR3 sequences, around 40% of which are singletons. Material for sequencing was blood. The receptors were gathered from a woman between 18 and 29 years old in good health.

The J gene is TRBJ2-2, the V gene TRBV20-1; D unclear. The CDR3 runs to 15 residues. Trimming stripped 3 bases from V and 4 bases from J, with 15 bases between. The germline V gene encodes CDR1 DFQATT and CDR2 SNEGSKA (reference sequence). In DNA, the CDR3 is TGCAGTGCTAGGTTTTGGGGTGACTCCACCGGGGAGCTGTTTTTT. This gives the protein CSARFWGDSTGELFF.

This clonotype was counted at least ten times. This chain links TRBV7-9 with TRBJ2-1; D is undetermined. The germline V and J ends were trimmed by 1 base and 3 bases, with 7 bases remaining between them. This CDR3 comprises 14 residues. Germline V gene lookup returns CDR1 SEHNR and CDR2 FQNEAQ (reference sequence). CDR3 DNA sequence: TGTGCCAGCAGCTTAGAAATCCGCTACAATGAGCAGTTCTTC. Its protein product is CASSLEIRYNEQFF.

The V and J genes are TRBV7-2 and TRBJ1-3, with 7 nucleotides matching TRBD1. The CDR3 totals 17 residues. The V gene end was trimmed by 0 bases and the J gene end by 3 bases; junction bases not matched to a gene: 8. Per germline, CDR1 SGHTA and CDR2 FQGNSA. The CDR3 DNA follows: TGTGCCAGCAGCTTAGCCGTGACAGGGAATTTTGGAAACACCATATATTTT. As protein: CASSLAVTGNFGNTIYF.

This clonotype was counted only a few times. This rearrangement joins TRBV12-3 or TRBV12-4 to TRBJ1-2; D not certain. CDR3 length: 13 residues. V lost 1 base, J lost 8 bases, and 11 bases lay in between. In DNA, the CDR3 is TGTGCCAGCAGTTTAGTTGTGGCGAGGGGCTACACCTTC. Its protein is CASSLVVARGYTF.

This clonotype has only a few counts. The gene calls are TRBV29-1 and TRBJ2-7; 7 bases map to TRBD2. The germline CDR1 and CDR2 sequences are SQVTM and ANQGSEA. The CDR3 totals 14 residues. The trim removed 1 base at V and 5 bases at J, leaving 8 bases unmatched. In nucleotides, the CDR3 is TGCAGCGTTGAAGGCTCTAGCGGAATCCACGAGCAGTACTTC. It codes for CSVEGSSGIHEQYF.

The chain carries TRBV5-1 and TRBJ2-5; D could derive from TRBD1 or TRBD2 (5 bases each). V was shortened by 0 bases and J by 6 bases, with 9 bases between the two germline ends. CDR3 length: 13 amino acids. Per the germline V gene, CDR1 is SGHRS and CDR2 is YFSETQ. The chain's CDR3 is CASSLEGTQTQYF. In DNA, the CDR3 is TGCGCCAGCAGCTTGGAGGGGACGCAGACCCAGTACTTC.

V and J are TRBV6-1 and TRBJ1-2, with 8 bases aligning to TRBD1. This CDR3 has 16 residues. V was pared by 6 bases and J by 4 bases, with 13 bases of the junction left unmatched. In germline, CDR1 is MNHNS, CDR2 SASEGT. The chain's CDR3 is CASRTRTGLSLYGYTF. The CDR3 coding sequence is TGTGCCAGCAGGACACGGACAGGGCTGAGTCTCTATGGCTACACCTTC.

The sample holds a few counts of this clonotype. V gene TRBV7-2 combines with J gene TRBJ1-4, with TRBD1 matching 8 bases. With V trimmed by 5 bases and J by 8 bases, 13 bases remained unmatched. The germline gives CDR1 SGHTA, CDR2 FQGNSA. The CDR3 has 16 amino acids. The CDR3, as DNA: TGTGCCAGCAGCCCCCACGGCCCGGACAGGGTGGAAAAACTGTTTTTT. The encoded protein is CASSPHGPDRVEKLFF.

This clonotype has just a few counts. The CDR3 bases are TGCAGTGAATCGGGACAGGGTCCCTACGAGCAGTACTTC. Its translation is CSESGQGPYEQYF. This chain links TRBV20-1 with TRBJ2-7; TRBD1 matches 9 bases. The V and J ends lost 7 bases and 2 bases, in that order; junction bases with no gene match: 6. The CDR3 spans 13 residues. Germline values: CDR1 DFQATT, CDR2 SNEGSKA (reference sequence).

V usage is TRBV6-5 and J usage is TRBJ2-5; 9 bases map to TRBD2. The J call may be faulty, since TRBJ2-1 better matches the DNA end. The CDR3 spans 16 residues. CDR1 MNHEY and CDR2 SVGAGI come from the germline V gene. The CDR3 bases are TGTGCCAGCAAACGGATGGCTAGCGGGATGTGGGAGACCCAGTTCTTC. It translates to CASKRMASGMWETQFF.

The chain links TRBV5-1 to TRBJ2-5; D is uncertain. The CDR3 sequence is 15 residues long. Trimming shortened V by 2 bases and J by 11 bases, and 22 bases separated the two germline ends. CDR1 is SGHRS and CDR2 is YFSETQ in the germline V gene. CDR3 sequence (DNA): TGCGCCAGCAGCTTAAGCCAGCTCAGCTCCAATGAGCAGTACTTC. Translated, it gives CASSLSQLSSNEQYF.

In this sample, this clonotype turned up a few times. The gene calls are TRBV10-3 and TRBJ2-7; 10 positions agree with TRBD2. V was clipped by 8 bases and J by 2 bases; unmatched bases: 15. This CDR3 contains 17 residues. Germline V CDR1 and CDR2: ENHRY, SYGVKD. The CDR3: CAIAPTPGLAAAYEQYF. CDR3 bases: TGTGCCATCGCCCCAACCCCAGGACTAGCGGCCGCCTACGAGCAGTACTTC.

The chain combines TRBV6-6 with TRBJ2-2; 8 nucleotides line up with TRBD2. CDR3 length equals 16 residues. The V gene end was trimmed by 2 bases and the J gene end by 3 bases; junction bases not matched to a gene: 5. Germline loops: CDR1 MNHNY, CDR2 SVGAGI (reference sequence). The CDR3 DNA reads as TGTGCCAGCAGTTACGGCGGGGGGCCTCACACCGGGGAGCTGTTTTTT. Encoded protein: CASSYGGGPHTGELFF.

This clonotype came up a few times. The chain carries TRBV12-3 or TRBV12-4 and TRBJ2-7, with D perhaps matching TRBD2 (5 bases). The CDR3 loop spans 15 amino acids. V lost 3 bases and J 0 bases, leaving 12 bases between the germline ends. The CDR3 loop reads CASSFMSGGSYEQYF. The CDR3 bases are TGTGCCAGCAGTTTTATGAGCGGAGGCTCCTACGAGCAGTACTTC.

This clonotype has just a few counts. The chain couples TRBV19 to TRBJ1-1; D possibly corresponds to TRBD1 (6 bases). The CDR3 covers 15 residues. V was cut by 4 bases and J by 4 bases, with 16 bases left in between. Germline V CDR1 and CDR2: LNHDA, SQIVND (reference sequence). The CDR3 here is CASSKISGHTTEAFF. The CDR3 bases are TGTGCCAGTAGTAAAATTTCGGGACATACCACTGAAGCTTTCTTT.

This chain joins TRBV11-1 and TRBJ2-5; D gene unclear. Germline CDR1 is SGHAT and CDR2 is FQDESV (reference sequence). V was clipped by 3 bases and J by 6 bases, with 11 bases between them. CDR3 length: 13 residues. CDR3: CASSLSGTKTQYF. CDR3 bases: TGTGCCAGCAGCTTGAGTGGAACCAAGACCCAGTACTTC.

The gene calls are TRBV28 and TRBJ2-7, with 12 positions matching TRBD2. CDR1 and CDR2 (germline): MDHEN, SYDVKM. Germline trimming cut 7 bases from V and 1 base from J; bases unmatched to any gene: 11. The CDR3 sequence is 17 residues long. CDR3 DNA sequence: TGTGCCAGCAAAAAAACCGGACTAGCGGGATGGTCCTACGAGCAGTACTTC. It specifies CASKKTGLAGWSYEQYF.